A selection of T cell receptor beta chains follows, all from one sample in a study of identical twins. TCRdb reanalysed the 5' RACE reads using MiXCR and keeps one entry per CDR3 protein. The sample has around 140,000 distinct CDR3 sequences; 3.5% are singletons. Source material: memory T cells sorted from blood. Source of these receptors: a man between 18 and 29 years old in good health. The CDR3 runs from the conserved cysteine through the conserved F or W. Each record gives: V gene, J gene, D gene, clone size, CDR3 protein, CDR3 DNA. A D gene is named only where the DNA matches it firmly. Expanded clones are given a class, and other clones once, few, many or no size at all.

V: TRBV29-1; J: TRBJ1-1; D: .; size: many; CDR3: CSVELSRGEAFF; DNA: TGCAGCGTTGAACTGAGTCGTGGTGAAGCTTTCTTT
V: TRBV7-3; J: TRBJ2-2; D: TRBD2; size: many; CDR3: CASSQGLAGAPTGELFF; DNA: TGTGCCAGCAGCCAGGGACTAGCGGGAGCCCCCACCGGGGAGCTGTTTTTT
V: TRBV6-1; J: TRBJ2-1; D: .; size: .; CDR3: CASRGLWGRRGTYNEQFF; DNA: TGTGCCAGCAGGGGCCTATGGGGGCGGCGTGGGACCTACAATGAGCAGTTCTTC
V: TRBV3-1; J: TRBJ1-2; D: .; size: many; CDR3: CASSPPTSGRGISGYTF; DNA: TGTGCCAGCAGCCCACCCACTTCAGGGCGGGGGATAAGTGGCTACACCTTC
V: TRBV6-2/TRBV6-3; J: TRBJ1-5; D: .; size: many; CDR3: CASTGGAYQPQHF; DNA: TGTGCCAGCACCGGGGGTGCATATCAGCCCCAGCATTTT
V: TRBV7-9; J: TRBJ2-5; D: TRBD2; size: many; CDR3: CASSLWTSGTQETQYF; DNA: TGTGCCAGCAGCTTATGGACTAGCGGGACCCAAGAGACCCAGTACTTC
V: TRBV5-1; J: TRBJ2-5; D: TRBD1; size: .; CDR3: CASSRDSKYQETQYF; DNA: TGCGCCAGCTCCCGGGACAGCAAATACCAAGAGACCCAGTACTTC
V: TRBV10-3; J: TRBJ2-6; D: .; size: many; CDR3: CAISPRELLSGANVLTF; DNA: TGTGCCATCAGTCCCAGGGAGTTGCTCTCTGGGGCCAACGTCCTGACTTTC
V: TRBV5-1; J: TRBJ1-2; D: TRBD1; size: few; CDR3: CASSFLGQGASNYGYTF; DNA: TGCGCCAGCAGCTTCCTCGGACAGGGGGCCTCTAACTATGGCTACACCTTC
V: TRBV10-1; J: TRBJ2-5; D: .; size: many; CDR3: CASCGQYQETQYF; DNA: TGCGCCAGCTGCGGACAATACCAAGAGACCCAGTACTTC
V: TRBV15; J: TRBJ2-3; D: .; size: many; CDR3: CATSRADGGTDTQYF; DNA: TGTGCCACCAGCAGGGCGGACGGAGGTACAGATACGCAGTATTTT
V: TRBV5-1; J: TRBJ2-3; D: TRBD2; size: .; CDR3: CASSPGLVLDTQYF; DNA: TGCGCCAGCAGCCCGGGACTAGTTTTAGATACGCAGTATTTT
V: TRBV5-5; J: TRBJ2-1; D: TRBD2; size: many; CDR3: CASSGGRAGGLLNEQFF; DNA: TGTGCCAGCAGCGGCGGGAGGGCGGGAGGCCTTTTAAATGAGCAGTTCTTC
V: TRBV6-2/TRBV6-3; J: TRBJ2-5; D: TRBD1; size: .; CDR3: CASQRDRVLETQYF; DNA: TGTGCCAGCCAAAGGGACAGGGTGTTGGAGACCCAGTACTTC
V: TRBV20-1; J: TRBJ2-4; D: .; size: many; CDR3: CSARDRAGDIQYF; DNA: TGCAGTGCTAGAGATCGGGCAGGGGACATTCAGTACTTC